This T cell receptor beta chain was sequenced in a study of OX40 agonist ivuxolimab in advanced cancers. Study conclusions and caveats: CD8+ T cells (on average) carried more expanded clones than CD4+ T cells.

The protocol was immunoSEQ multiplex PCR, while the TCRdb copy is restricted to in-frame clones and leaves out a portion. The table records more than 50,000 clones, about 85% of them present only once. In regard to this clone: The antigen is undetermined.

The CDR3 runs 13 residues. CDR1 and CDR2 from the germline V gene are SGHNT and YYREEE (reference sequence). Unmatched junction bases numbered 5, after V lost 6 bases and J lost 3 bases. The sequence was obtained from an adult with an advanced solid tumor such as melanoma, head and neck, liver or kidney cancer. This chain uses TRBV5-4 with TRBJ2-7; TRBD1 matches 8 bases. The source was CD4+ or CD8+ T cells sorted from blood, collected in a trial of the OX40 agonist ivuxolimab. The CDR3 nucleotides are TGTGCCAGCACAAGACAGGGGAACTACGAGCAGTACTTC. It encodes CASTRQGNYEQYF.